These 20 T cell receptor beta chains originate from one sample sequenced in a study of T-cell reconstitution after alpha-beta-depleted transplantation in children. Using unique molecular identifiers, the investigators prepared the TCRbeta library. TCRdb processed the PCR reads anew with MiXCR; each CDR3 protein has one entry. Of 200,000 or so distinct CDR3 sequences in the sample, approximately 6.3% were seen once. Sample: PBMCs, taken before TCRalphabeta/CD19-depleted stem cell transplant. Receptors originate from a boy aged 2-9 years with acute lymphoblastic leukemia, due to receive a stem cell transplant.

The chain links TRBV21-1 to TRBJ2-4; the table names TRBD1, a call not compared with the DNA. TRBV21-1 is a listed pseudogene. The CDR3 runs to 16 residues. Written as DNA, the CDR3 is TGTGCCAGCAGCACCCCGGCGGGGGACGCCAAAAACATTGAGTACTTC. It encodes CASSTPAGDAKNIEYF.

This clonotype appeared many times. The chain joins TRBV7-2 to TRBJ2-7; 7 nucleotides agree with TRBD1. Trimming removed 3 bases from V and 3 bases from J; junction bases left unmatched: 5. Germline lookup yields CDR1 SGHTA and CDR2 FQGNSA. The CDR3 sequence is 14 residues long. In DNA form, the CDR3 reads TGTGCCAGCAGCTTGGGTGCAGGGGGCTACGAGCAGTACTTC. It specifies CASSLGAGGYEQYF.

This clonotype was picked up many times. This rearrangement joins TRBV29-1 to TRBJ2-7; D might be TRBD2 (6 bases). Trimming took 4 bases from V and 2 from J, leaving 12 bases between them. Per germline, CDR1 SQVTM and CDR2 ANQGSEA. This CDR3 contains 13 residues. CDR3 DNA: TGCAGCGTTGGGAATAGCGGTCCCTACGAGCAGTACTTC. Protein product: CSVGNSGPYEQYF.

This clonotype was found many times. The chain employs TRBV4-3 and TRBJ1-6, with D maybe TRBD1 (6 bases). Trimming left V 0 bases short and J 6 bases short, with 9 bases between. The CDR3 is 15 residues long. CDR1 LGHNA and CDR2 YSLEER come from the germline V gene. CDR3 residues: CASSQDTGINSPLHF. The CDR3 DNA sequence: TGCGCCAGCAGCCAAGACACAGGGATTAATTCACCCCTCCACTTT.

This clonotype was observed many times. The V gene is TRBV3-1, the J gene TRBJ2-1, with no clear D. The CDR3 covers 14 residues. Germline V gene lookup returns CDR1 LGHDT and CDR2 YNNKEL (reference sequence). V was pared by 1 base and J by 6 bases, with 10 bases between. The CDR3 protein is CASSQVRAGNEQFF. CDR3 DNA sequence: TGTGCCAGCAGCCAAGTTCGAGCTGGCAATGAGCAGTTCTTC.

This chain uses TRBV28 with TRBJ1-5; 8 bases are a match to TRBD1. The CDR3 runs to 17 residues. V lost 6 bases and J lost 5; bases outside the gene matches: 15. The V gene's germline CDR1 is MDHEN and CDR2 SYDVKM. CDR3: CASRAYKTGAGDQPQHF. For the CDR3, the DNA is TGTGCCAGCAGGGCATATAAGACAGGGGCAGGGGATCAGCCCCAGCATTTT.

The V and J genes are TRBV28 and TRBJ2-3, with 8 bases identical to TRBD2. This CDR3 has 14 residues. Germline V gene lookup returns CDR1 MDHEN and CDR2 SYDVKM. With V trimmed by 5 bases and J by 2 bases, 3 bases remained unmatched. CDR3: CASSPGGATDTQYF. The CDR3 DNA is TGTGCCAGCAGTCCGGGGGGGGCCACAGATACGCAGTATTTT.

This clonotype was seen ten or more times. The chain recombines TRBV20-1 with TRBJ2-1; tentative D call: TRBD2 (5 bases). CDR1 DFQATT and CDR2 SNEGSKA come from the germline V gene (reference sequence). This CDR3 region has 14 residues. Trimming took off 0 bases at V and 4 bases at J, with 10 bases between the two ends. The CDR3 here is CSAREDGDYNEQFF. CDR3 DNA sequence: TGCAGTGCTAGAGAAGACGGGGATTACAATGAGCAGTTCTTC.

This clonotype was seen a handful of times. This CDR3 reads CATSDPGLAGGEQFF. CDR3 sequence (DNA): TGTGCCACCAGTGACCCGGGACTAGCGGGAGGTGAGCAGTTCTTC. The chain links TRBV24-1 to TRBJ2-1, with TRBD2 matching 15 bases. CDR3 size: 15 residues. The germline V gene encodes CDR1 KGHDR and CDR2 SFDVKD. V trimming: 4 bases; J trimming: 9 bases; junction bases outside the gene matches: 3.

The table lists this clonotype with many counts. The DNA of the CDR3 is TGCAGCGTTGTAGGTCGGGGCGACTACGAGCAGTACTTC. Protein product: CSVVGRGDYEQYF. The V gene is TRBV29-1, the J gene TRBJ2-7, with D perhaps TRBD1 or TRBD2 (5 bases each). The germline V gene encodes CDR1 SQVTM and CDR2 ANQGSEA. This CDR3 is built from 13 residues. V lost 4 bases to trimming and J lost 3 bases, with 13 bases between them.

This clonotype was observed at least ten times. In nucleotides, the CDR3 is TGTGCCAGCAGTGGACTAGAGACGTACTTC. Protein sequence: CASSGLETYF. This chain connects TRBV2 to TRBJ2-5; D might be TRBD2 (6 bases). Trimming stripped 4 bases from V and 13 bases from J, with 10 bases between. CDR3 size: 10 residues. CDR1 and CDR2 from the germline V gene are SNHLY and FYNNEI.

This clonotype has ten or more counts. CDR3 DNA: TGTGCCAGCAGCCTCCAGCGCCAGCGGGAGGGCCGTGAGCAGTACTTC. As protein: CASSLQRQREGREQYF. The chain is built from TRBV3-1 and TRBJ2-7; TRBD2 aligns across 10 bases. CDR3 size: 16 residues. The trim removed 4 bases at V and 7 bases at J, leaving 13 bases unmatched. CDR1 and CDR2 from the germline V gene are LGHDT and YNNKEL (reference sequence).

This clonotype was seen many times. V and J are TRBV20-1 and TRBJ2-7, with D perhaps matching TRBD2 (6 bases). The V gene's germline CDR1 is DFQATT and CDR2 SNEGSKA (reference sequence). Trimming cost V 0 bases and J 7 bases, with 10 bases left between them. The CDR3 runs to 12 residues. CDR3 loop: CSARDPRGEQYF. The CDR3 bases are TGCAGTGCTAGAGATCCTCGGGGGGAGCAGTACTTC.

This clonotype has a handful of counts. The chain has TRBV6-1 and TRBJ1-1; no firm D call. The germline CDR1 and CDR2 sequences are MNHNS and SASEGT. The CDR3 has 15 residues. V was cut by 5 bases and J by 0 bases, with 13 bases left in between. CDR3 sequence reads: CASSPGSRVNTEAFF. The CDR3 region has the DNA TGTGCCAGCAGTCCCGGGTCGAGGGTGAACACTGAAGCTTTCTTT.

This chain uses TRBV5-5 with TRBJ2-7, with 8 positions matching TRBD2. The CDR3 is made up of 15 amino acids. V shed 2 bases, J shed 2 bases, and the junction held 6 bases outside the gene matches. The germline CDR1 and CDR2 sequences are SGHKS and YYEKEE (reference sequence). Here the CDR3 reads CASSFGRGDPYEQYF. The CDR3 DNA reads TGTGCCAGCAGCTTCGGGCGGGGGGACCCCTACGAGCAGTACTTC. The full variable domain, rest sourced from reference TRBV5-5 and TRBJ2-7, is DAGVTQSPTHLIKTRGQQVTLRCSPISGHKSVSWYQQVLGQGPQFIFQYYEKEERGRGNFPDRFSARQFPNYSSELNVNALLLGDSALYLCASSFGRGDPYEQYFGPGTRLTVT.

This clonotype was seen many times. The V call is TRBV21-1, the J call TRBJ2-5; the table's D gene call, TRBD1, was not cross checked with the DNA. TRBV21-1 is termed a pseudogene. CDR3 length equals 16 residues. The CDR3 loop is CASSQSNRRTAETQYF. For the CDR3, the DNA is TGTGCCAGCAGCCAAAGTAATAGGAGGACAGCAGAGACCCAGTACTTC.

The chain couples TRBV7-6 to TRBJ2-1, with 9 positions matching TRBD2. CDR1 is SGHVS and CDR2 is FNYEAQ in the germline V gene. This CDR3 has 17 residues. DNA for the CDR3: TGTGCTAGAGAGGTTAGCGGGAGCCCCGGGCCGTACAATGAGCAGTTCTTC. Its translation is CAREVSGSPGPYNEQFF.

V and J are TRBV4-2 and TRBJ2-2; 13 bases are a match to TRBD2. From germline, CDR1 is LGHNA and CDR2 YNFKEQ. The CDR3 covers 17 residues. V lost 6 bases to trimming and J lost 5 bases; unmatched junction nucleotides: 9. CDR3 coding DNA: TGTGCCAGCAGTCAAACTAGCGGGGGGGCAGGTACCGGGGAGCTGTTTTTT. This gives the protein CASSQTSGGAGTGELFF.

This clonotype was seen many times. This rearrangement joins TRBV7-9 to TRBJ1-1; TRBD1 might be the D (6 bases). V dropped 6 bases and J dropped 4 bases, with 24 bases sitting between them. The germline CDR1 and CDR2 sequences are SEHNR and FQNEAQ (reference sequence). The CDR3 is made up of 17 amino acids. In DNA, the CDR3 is TGTGCCAGCAGACTTCCGGTAAAGGGGGATTTAGGCACTGAAGCTTTCTTT. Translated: CASRLPVKGDLGTEAFF.

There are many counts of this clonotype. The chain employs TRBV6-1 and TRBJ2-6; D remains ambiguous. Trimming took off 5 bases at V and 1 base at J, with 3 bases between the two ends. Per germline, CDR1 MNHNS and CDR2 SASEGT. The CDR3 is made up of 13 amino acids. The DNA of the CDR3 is TGTGCCAGCAGTAGATCTGGGGCCAACGTCCTGACTTTC. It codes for CASSRSGANVLTF.